These T cell receptor beta chains were read from a single sample in a study of cytomegalovirus exposure and HLA in healthy donors. Sequencing was performed with immunoSEQ multiplex PCR; in TCRdb, only in-frame clones are kept and a portion is missing. The top ten clones hold approximately 10% of a sample with some 170,000 clones, just under 80% of them seen once. The sequencing input was PBMCs. These receptors all stem from a man in his late teens or twenties in good health and CMV-seropositive. Each CDR3 is given with its conserved first and last residue. A D gene is named only where the DNA matches it firmly. The size of a clone is reported for some rows only, either as once, few or many, or as a class for expanded clones.

TRBV2	NA	NA	TRBJ1-4	CASGGTVATNEKLFF	TGTGCCAGCGGGGGGACGGTTGCAACTAATGAAAAACTGTTTTTT
TRBV7-2	NA	NA	TRBJ2-2	CASSLALGGSRAGELFF	TGTGCCAGCAGCTTAGCTCTCGGCGGCAGCCGGGCCGGGGAGCTGTTTTTT
TRBV29-1	NA	NA	TRBJ1-2	CSVRGGLRGYGYTF	TGCAGCGTGAGGGGGGGTTTGAGAGGCTATGGCTACACCTTC
TRBV13	NA	NA	TRBJ2-1	CASSRSGGARNEQFF	TGTGCCAGCAGTCGGAGTGGGGGGGCCCGGAATGAGCAGTTCTTC
TRBV7-9	NA	NA	TRBJ1-2	CASSLGAGQYGYTF	TGTGCCAGCAGCTTAGGTGCGGGGCAGTATGGCTACACCTTC
TRBV2	NA	NA	TRBJ2-7	CAIRARAYEQYF	TGTGCCATCCGGGCCAGGGCCTACGAGCAGTACTTC
TRBV28	NA	TRBD2	TRBJ2-1	CASGGASGNTNEQFF	TGTGCCAGCGGGGGCGCTAGCGGGAATACCAATGAGCAGTTCTTC
TRBV29-1	NA	NA	TRBJ2-7	CSVEDRGEQYF	TGCAGCGTTGAAGATAGGGGGGAGCAGTACTTC
TRBV9	NA	NA	TRBJ1-2	CASSVEGSANYGYTF	TGTGCCAGCAGCGTAGAAGGAAGCGCGAACTATGGCTACACCTTC
TRBV7-9	NA	NA	TRBJ1-2	CASSARGRDNYGYTF	TGTGCCAGCAGCGCACGGGGTCGGGATAACTATGGCTACACCTTC
TRBV28	NA	TRBD2	TRBJ2-7	CASSPSGLESGFEQYF	TGTGCCAGCAGTCCCTCCGGACTAGAAAGCGGGTTCGAGCAGTACTTC
TRBV4-1	NA	NA	TRBJ2-1	CASSQVWGVGNEQFF	TGCGCCAGCAGCCAAGTTTGGGGCGTCGGCAATGAGCAGTTCTTC
TRBV6-1	NA	TRBD1	TRBJ1-1	CASSANRGTEAFF	TGTGCCAGCAGTGCCAACAGGGGCACTGAAGCTTTCTTT
TRBV19	NA	TRBD2	TRBJ2-1	CASTESGRPYNEQFF	TGTGCCAGTACGGAGAGCGGGAGGCCCTACAATGAGCAGTTCTTC
TRBV29-1	NA	TRBD2	TRBJ2-5	CSVEVFSSGGDQETQYF	TGCAGCGTTGAAGTTTTTAGTAGTGGGGGGGACCAAGAGACCCAGTACTTC
TRBV9	NA	TRBD2	TRBJ2-2	CASSATLVGGKNTGELFF	TGTGCCAGCAGCGCTACGCTAGTGGGGGGGAAGAACACCGGGGAGCTGTTTTTT
TRBV7-8	NA	NA	TRBJ1-1	CASSLEGAEAFF	TGTGCCAGCAGCTTAGAGGGGGCTGAAGCTTTCTTT
TRBV7-9	NA	TRBD2	TRBJ2-7	CASSPRLAGPSGVHEQYF	TGTGCCAGCAGCCCCCGACTAGCGGGACCTTCAGGCGTCCACGAGCAGTACTTC
TRBV7-2	NA	TRBD1	TRBJ2-2	CASSLDRGPGELFF	TGTGCCAGCAGCTTAGACAGGGGGCCCGGGGAGCTGTTTTTT
TRBV4-1	few	NA	TRBJ1-5	CASSPGVGDNQPQHF	TGCGCCAGCAGCCCGGGGGTCGGGGACAATCAGCCCCAGCATTTT
TRBV9	NA	NA	TRBJ2-6	CASSVESRGSGANVLTF	TGTGCCAGCAGCGTAGAGTCCCGAGGCTCTGGGGCCAACGTCCTGACTTTC
TRBV6-1	few	TRBD1	TRBJ1-4	CASSGGQRNEKLFF	TGTGCCAGCAGTGGGGGACAGCGTAATGAAAAACTGTTTTTT
TRBV9	once	NA	TRBJ2-1	CASSVVGNNEQFF	TGTGCCAGCAGCGTAGTCGGTAACAATGAGCAGTTCTTC
TRBV11-2	NA	NA	TRBJ1-1	CASSLDGRASEAFF	TGTGCCAGCAGCTTAGATGGCAGGGCCAGCGAAGCTTTCTTT
TRBV5-4	NA	NA	TRBJ1-1	CASSVDGGNTEAFF	TGTGCCAGCAGCGTGGACGGAGGGAACACTGAAGCTTTCTTT
TRBV30	NA	NA	TRBJ1-1	CAWSKGYTEAFF	TGTGCCTGGAGTAAGGGGTACACTGAAGCTTTCTTT
TRBV6-1	NA	TRBD1	TRBJ2-7	CASDRTGAYEQYF	TGTGCCAGCGACCGGACAGGGGCCTACGAGCAGTACTTC
TRBV7-6	NA	NA	TRBJ1-5	CASSNQGNQPQHF	TGTGCCAGCAGTAACCAGGGGAATCAGCCCCAGCATTTT
TRBV7-8	NA	NA	TRBJ1-2	CASSLGYNREHGYTF	TGTGCCAGCAGCTTAGGATACAACAGGGAACATGGCTACACCTTC
TRBV6-1	few	TRBD2	TRBJ2-3	CASSDSGGGSTQYF	TGTGCCAGCAGTGATAGTGGGGGGGGAAGTACGCAGTATTTT
TRBV6-6	few	NA	TRBJ1-1	CASSYMRQGNTEAFF	TGTGCCAGCAGTTACATGCGGCAGGGGAACACTGAAGCTTTCTTT
TRBV27	NA	TRBD1	TRBJ1-2	CASTRTGDNYGYTF	TGTGCCAGCACCCGGACAGGGGACAACTATGGCTACACCTTC
TRBV13	NA	NA	TRBJ2-7	CASSFGIEQYF	TGTGCCAGCAGCTTCGGTATCGAGCAGTACTTC
TRBV5-4	NA	NA	TRBJ2-1	CASSSEAPRGYNEQFF	TGTGCCAGCAGCTCGGAAGCGCCCCGGGGCTACAATGAGCAGTTCTTC